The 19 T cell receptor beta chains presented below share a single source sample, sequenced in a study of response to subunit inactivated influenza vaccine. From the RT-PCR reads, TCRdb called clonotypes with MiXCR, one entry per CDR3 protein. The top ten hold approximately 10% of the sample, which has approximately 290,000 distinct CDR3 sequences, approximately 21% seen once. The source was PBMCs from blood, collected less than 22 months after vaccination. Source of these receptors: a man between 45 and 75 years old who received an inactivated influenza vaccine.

This chain's CDR3 is CASSQAPGQGLYEQYF. In DNA, the CDR3 is TGCGCCAGCAGCCAAGCTCCGGGACAGGGACTCTACGAGCAGTACTTC. The V and J genes are TRBV4-3 and TRBJ2-7; TRBD1 matches 9 bases. The CDR3 totals 16 residues. The V segment lost 1 base and the J segment 3 bases; nucleotides outside the gene matches: 7. Germline-derived CDR1 and CDR2 are LGHNA and YSLEER.

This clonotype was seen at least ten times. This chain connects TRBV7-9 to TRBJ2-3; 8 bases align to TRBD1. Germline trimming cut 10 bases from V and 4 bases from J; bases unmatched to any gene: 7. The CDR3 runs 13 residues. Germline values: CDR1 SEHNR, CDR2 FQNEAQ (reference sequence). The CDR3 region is CAKTGQGADTQYF. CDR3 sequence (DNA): TGTGCCAAAACCGGACAGGGAGCAGATACGCAGTATTTT.

CDR3 DNA sequence: TGTGCCAGCGGACTAGCGGGAGGTACCTACGAGCAGTACTTC. Its protein product is CASGLAGGTYEQYF. V is TRBV14 and J is TRBJ2-7, with 14 bases aligning to TRBD2. This CDR3 is 14 amino acids long. V shed 8 bases and J 2 bases; nucleotides not matched to a gene: 2. In germline, CDR1 is SGHDN, CDR2 FVKESK.

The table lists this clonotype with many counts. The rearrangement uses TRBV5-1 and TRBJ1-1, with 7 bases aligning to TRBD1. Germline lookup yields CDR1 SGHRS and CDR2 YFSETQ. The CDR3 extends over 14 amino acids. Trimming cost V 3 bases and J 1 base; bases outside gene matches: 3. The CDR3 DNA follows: TGCGCCAGCAGCTCTGACAGGGAGAACACTGAAGCTTTCTTT. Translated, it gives CASSSDRENTEAFF.

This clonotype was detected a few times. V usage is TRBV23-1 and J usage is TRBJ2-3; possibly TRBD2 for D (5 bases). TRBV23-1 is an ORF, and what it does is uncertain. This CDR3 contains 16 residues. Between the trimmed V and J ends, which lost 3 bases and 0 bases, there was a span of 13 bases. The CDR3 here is CASSHRIIASTDTQYF. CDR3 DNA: TGCGCCAGCAGTCACCGGATAATAGCGAGCACAGATACGCAGTATTTT.

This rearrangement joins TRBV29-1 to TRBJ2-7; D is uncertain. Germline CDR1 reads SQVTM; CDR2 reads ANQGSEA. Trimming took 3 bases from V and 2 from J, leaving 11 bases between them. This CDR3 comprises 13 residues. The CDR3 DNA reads TGCAGCGTTGAGGAAACAAAGACCTACGAGCAGTACTTC. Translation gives CSVEETKTYEQYF.

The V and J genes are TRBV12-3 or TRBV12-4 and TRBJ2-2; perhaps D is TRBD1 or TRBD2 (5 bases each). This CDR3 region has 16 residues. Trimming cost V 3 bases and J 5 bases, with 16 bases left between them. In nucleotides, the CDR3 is TGTGCCAGCAGTTTTCCCGGTGGGACGACAACCGGGGAGCTGTTTTTT. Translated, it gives CASSFPGGTTTGELFF.

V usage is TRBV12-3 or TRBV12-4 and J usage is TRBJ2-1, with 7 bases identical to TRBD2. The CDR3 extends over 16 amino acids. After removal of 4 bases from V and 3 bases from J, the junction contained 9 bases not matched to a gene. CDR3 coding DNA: TGTGCCAGCAGTTCCCATACGGGGGGAAGCTACAATGAGCAGTTCTTC. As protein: CASSSHTGGSYNEQFF.

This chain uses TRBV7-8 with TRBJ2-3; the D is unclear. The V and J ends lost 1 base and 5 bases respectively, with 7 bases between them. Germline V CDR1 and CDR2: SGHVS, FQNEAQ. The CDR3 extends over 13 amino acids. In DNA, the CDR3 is TGTGCCAGCAGCTTAGGGTGGGGAGATACGCAGTATTTT. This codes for CASSLGWGDTQYF.

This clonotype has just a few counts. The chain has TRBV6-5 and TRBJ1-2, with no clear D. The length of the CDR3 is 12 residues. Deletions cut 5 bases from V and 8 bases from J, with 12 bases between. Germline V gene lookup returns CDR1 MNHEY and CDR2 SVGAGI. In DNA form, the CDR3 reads TGTGCCAGCAGTACAGCGGACGGGGGCTACACCTTC. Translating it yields CASSTADGGYTF.

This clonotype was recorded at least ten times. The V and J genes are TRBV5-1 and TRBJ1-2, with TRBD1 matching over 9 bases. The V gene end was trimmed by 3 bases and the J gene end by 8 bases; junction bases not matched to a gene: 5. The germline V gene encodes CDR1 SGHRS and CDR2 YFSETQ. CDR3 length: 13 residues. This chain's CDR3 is CASSSGTGHGYTF. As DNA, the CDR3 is TGCGCCAGCAGCTCCGGGACAGGGCACGGCTACACCTTC. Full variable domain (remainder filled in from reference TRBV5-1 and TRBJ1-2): KAGVTQTPRYLIKTRGQQVTLSCSPISGHRSVSWYQQTPGQGLQFLFEYFSETQRNKGNFPGRFSGRQFSNSRSEMNVSTLELGDSALYLCASSSGTGHGYTFGSGTRLTVV.

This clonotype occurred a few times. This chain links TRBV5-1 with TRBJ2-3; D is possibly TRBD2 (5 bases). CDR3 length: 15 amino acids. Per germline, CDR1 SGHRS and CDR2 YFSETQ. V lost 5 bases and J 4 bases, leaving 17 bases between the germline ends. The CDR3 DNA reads TGCGCCAGCAGTTTTGAGCGGCCCCCCGCAGATACGCAGTATTTT. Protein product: CASSFERPPADTQYF.

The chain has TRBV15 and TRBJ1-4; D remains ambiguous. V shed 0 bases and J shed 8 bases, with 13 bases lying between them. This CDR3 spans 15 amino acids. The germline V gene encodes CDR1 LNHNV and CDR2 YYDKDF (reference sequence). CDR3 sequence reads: CATSRDVQIGEKLFF. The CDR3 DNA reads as TGTGCCACCAGCAGAGATGTTCAAATCGGGGAAAAACTGTTTTTT.

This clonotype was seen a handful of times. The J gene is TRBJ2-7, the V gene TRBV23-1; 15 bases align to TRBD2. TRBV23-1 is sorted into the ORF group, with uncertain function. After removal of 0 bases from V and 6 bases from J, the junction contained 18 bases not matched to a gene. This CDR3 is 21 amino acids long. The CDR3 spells CASSQSSPGQRTSGRAGEQYF. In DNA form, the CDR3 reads TGCGCCAGCAGTCAATCCTCGCCGGGACAGAGGACTAGCGGGAGGGCCGGCGAGCAGTACTTC.

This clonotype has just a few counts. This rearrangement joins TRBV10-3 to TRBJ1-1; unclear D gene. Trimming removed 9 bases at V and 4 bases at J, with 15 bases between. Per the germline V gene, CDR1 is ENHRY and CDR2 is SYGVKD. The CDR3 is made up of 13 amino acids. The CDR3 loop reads CAIKEGVGTEAFF. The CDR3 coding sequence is TGTGCCATAAAGGAGGGAGTCGGCACTGAAGCTTTCTTT.

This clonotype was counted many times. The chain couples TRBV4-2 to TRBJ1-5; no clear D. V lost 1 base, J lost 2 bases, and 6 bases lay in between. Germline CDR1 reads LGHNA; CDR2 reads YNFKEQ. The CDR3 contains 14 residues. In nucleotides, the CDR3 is TGTGCCAGCAGCCAAGCCCAGGGCAATCAGCCCCAGCATTTT. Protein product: CASSQAQGNQPQHF.

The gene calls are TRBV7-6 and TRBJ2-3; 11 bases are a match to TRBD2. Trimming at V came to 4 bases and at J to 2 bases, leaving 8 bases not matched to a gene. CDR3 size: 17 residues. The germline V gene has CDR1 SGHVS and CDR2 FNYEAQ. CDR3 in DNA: TGTGCCAGCAGCTCGTCCGGGACTAGCGGTTTCACAGATACGCAGTATTTT. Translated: CASSSSGTSGFTDTQYF. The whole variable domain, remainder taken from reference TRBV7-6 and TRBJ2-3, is GAGVSQSPRYKVTKRGQDVALRCDPISGHVSLYWYRQALGQGPEFLTYFNYEAQQDKSGLPNDRFSAERPEGSISTLTIQRTEQRDSAMYRCASSSSGTSGFTDTQYFGPGTRLTVL.

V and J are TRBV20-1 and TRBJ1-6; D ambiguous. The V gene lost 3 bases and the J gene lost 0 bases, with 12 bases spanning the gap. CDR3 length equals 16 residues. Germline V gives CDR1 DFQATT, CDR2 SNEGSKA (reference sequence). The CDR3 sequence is CSASGRGSSYNSPLHF. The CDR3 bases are TGCAGTGCTAGCGGTCGGGGAAGCTCCTATAATTCACCCCTCCACTTT.

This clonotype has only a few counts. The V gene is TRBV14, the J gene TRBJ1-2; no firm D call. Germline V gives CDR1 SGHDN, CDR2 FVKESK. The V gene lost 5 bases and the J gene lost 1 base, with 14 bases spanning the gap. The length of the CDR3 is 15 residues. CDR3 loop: CASSALREGNYGYTF. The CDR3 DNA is TGTGCCAGCAGCGCACTCCGCGAGGGTAACTATGGCTACACCTTC.